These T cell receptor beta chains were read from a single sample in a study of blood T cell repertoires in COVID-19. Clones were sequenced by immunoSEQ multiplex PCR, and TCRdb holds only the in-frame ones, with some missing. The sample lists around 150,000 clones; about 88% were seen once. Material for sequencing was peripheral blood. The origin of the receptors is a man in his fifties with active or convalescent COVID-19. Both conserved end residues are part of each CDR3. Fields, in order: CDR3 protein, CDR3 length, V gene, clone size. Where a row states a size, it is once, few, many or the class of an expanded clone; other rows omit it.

CDR3 protein: CASSEGLTYEQYF; CDR3 length: 13; V gene: TRBV6-1; clone size: -
CDR3 protein: CASSRDSGNEKLFF; CDR3 length: 14; V gene: TRBV7-9; clone size: -
CDR3 protein: CASSGQGNTGELFF; CDR3 length: 14; V gene: TRBV7-9; clone size: -
CDR3 protein: CASSSTGYTDTQYF; CDR3 length: 14; V gene: TRBV19; clone size: -
CDR3 protein: CATSDARVGNYEQYF; CDR3 length: 15; V gene: TRBV24-1; clone size: -
CDR3 protein: CSVGGETNTIYF; CDR3 length: 12; V gene: TRBV29-1; clone size: few
CDR3 protein: CASSLETLAGSSNGYTF; CDR3 length: 17; V gene: TRBV7-9; clone size: -
CDR3 protein: CAWKMGPSPLHF; CDR3 length: 12; V gene: TRBV30; clone size: -
CDR3 protein: CASSVRDRGPGELFF; CDR3 length: 15; V gene: TRBV2; clone size: -
CDR3 protein: CASSVDRFSYNEQFF; CDR3 length: 15; V gene: TRBV7-7; clone size: -
CDR3 protein: CSATTSGSVYEQFF; CDR3 length: 14; V gene: TRBV29-1; clone size: -